This T cell receptor (beta chain) was observed in a study of CD8 T cell repertoires and HIV-1 epitope variants. Study as a whole: T cells were stimulated with Twenty-five Gag and Nef peptides separately.

On this clone itself: Its antigen is still unknown.

Regarding the study as a whole: Only beta chains were identified, marking proliferation to antigen, not function.

The repertoire was sequenced with immunoSEQ multiplex PCR; TCRdb's copy has only in-frame clones and lacks some. The table lists about 95,000 clones, around 75% of them singletons. CDR3 size: 12 residues. Germline CDR1 is SNHLY and CDR2 is FYNNEI. V shed 6 bases and J 7 bases; nucleotides not matched to a gene: 2. The rearrangement joins TRBV2 to TRBJ1-4; 7 nucleotides line up with TRBD1. This TCR came from a male donor with HIV. The sequencing input was uncultured baseline CD8+ T cells from peripheral blood mononuclear cells (PBMCs). The CDR3 protein is CASRGDSEKLFF. In DNA, the CDR3 is TGTGCCAGCAGGGGGGACAGTGAAAAACTGTTTTTT.